Below are 5 T cell receptor beta chains sequenced from a single sample in a study of low-dose radiotherapy and immunotherapy resistance in tumors. Time point: after trial treatment. Treatment: LDRT plus nivolumab, ipilimumab, low-dose cyclophosphamide and aspirin (RACIN trial). Alpha- and beta-chain coverage of first-strand cDNA came from TRAV- and TRBV-specific primers. For amplifying TCRs, the PCR ran for approximately 18 cycles with Phusion, which was used together with a constant-region primer and the adapter on the V primers. TCRdb reprocessed the reads via MiXCR and lists one record per CDR3 protein. The table lists approximately 46,000 distinct CDR3 sequences, about 25% of them singletons. Sequencing was performed on PBMCs, taken after low-dose radiotherapy plus immunotherapy. All receptors derive from a male donor with prostate cancer.

This clonotype was found many times. V and J are TRBV3-1 and TRBJ2-3; no reliable D call. The length of the CDR3 is 14 residues. The V gene lost 0 bases and the J gene lost 4 bases, with 8 bases spanning the gap. The germline V gene has CDR1 LGHDT and CDR2 YNNKEL (reference sequence). The CDR3 here is CASSQDQAADTQYF. The CDR3 DNA is TGTGCCAGCAGCCAAGATCAAGCCGCAGATACGCAGTATTTT.

This clonotype was found many times. The V call is TRBV3-1, the J call TRBJ2-7, with 8 bases identical to TRBD2. This CDR3 has 14 residues. The junction had 9 bases not matched to a gene; V was cut back by 7 bases and J by 4 bases. The germline V gene encodes CDR1 LGHDT and CDR2 YNNKEL (reference sequence). The CDR3 DNA reads as TGTGCCAGCAACCCGGGACTAGGGATGTACGAGCAGTACTTC. This encodes CASNPGLGMYEQYF.

This clonotype was seen many times. V and J are TRBV7-2 and TRBJ2-2; tentative D call: TRBD1 (6 bases). This CDR3 region has 16 residues. Germline loops: CDR1 SGHTA, CDR2 FQGNSA. V lost 4 bases to trimming and J lost 6 bases, with 18 bases between them. CDR3 DNA sequence: TGTGCCAGCAGCTCAGCAGGGGCGCGAGGCGCCGGGGAGCTGTTTTTT. This encodes CASSSAGARGAGELFF.

This clonotype was seen ten or more times. The chain couples TRBV19 to TRBJ2-7; D not resolved. V was cut by 6 bases and J by 3 bases, with 15 bases left in between. CDR1 and CDR2 (germline): LNHDA, SQIVND (reference sequence). The CDR3 runs 14 residues. CDR3 sequence: CASSVGWLGYEQYF. CDR3 DNA sequence: TGTGCCAGTAGCGTGGGCTGGCTTGGCTACGAGCAGTACTTC.

Of note for this clonotype: This likely came from a read error, as a far larger clone is one base away. This chain uses TRBV6-1 with TRBJ2-5; D is uncertain. The V gene's germline CDR1 is MNHNS and CDR2 SASEGT. The ends were cut back, 1 base at V and 11 bases at J, with 20 bases in the middle. This CDR3 spans 15 amino acids. In DNA, the CDR3 is TGTGCCAGCAGTGAAGTTGGCTTAGGGTACAATGAGCAGTACTTC. This encodes CASSEVGLGYNEQYF.